This T cell receptor (beta chain) came from a study of T cells in narcolepsy. About the research overall: Donors had narcolepsy type 1 or type 2, or were healthy controls. Findings of the study overall: In some patient and control memory CD4+ samples, autoreactive clones were absent. Blood of same and different patients, but not healthy controls, reportedly held recurring autoreactive clonotypes. Same-patient CSF and blood CD4+ T cell clonotypes included HCRT-specific and TRIB2-specific autoreactive ones.

V was shortened by 4 bases and J by 0 bases, with 16 bases between the two germline ends. Germline CDR1 SGHVS, CDR2 FQNEAQ. The CDR3 is made up of 16 amino acids. To note about this clone: Antigen: not known.

Assay used: immunoSEQ multiplex PCR; TCRdb lists only in-frame clones, some missing. Here the sample spans over 30,000 clones, about 90% being singletons. Sample: CD45RA- memory CD4+ T cells from PBMCs. This TCR was sampled from a human donor with narcolepsy. The genes are TRBV7-8 and TRBJ2-7; weak D call: TRBD2 (7 bases). CDR3 sequence reads: CASSSRGAKSSYEQYF. The CDR3, as DNA: TGTGCCAGCAGCTCCCGGGGGGCCAAGAGCTCCTACGAGCAGTACTTC. The variable domain in full, with the rest retrieved from reference TRBV7-8 and TRBJ2-7, is GAGVSQSPRYKVAKRGQDVALRCDPISGHVSLFWYQQALGQGPEFLTYFQNEAQLDKSGLPSDRFFAERPEGSVSTLKIQRTQQEDSAVYLCASSSRGAKSSYEQYFGPGTRLTVT.